The rows below give T cell receptor beta chains drawn from one sample of a study of cytomegalovirus exposure and HLA in healthy donors. This table comes from immunoSEQ multiplex PCR, and its TCRdb copy is limited to in-frame clones, with some not included. Of 150,000 or so clones in the sample, around 85% were seen once. Sequencing used PBMCs. All receptors derive from a man younger than 40 in good health and CMV-seropositive. CDR3s include the opening cysteine and the closing phenylalanine or tryptophan. The D gene is left open where the match is weak. Clone size is stated in some rows and not others, as once, few, many or a class when expanded.

17	TRBJ2-3	TRBV10-3	-	-	TGTGCCATCAGTGACAGACAGGAAGGACCCGCAGGGTATACGCAGTATTTT	CAISDRQEGPAGYTQYF
16	TRBJ2-1	TRBV7-9	TRBD2	-	TGTGCCAGCAGCTCTCGGACTAGCGGGGACTACAATGAGCAGTTCTTC	CASSSRTSGDYNEQFF
15	TRBJ2-3	TRBV18	TRBD2	-	TGTGCCAGCTCACCACAAGCGGGGGTAACAGATACGCAGTATTTT	CASSPQAGVTDTQYF
16	TRBJ1-6	TRBV6-5	-	-	TGTGCCAGCAGTTACTCCGGGCAGGGGAATAATTCACCCCTCCACTTT	CASSYSGQGNNSPLHF
12	TRBJ2-1	TRBV11-2	-	-	TGTGCCAGCAGCTTATCTTACAATGAGCAGTTCTTC	CASSLSYNEQFF
15	TRBJ2-7	TRBV6-5	-	once	TGTGCCAGCAGTTACACAGGCGAAAGCTCCTACGAGCAGTACTTC	CASSYTGESSYEQYF
14	TRBJ1-2	TRBV7-2	-	-	TGTGCCAGCAGGCCTACTGAGAAGTTATTCGGCTACACCTTC	CASRPTEKLFGYTF
13	TRBJ1-6	TRBV7-2	-	-	TGTGCCAGCAGCTTAGTGAGGGAATCACCCCTCCACTTT	CASSLVRESPLHF
19	TRBJ2-1	TRBV9	TRBD2	-	TGTGCCAGCAGCGTAGGATTAGCGGGGGGGGGAAGCTCCTACAATGAGCAGTTCTTC	CASSVGLAGGGSSYNEQFF
18	TRBJ1-5	TRBV4-3	TRBD1	-	TGCGCCACCCAGCCCGAGACAGGGGGCGCATTTAGCAATCAGCCCCAGCATTTT	CATQPETGGAFSNQPQHF
14	TRBJ1-4	TRBV7-9	-	-	TGTGCCAGCAGCTTAGGGGCCCAAAATGAAAAACTGTTTTTT	CASSLGAQNEKLFF
16	TRBJ2-5	TRBV7-8	TRBD1	-	TGTGCCAGCAGGGCAATAGGGGGCGATTTACAAGAGACCCAGTACTTC	CASRAIGGDLQETQYF
14	TRBJ1-1	TRBV5-1	-	once	TGCGCCAGCAGCTTGGCCCACAAGAACACTGAAGCTTTCTTT	CASSLAHKNTEAFF
22	TRBJ2-7	TRBV16	TRBD2	-	TGTGCCAGCAGCCAATCCCTTCCGCGGACAGGCTATAGCGGGGGTCTCCCCTACGAGCAGTACTTC	CASSQSLPRTGYSGGLPYEQYF
17	TRBJ2-7	TRBV2	-	-	TGTGCCAGCAGCAGAACTAAAATAGGACAGAGTAACTACGAGCAGTACTTC	CASSRTKIGQSNYEQYF
13	TRBJ1-1	TRBV7-6	TRBD1	-	TGTGCCAGCAGCTTAATCCGGGACAGGGCTGCTTTCTTT	CASSLIRDRAAFF
16	TRBJ2-7	TRBV10-3	-	few	TGTGCCATCAGTGAGTCCCCGGGTACAGGCTCCTACGAGCAGTACTTC	CAISESPGTGSYEQYF
12	TRBJ1-2	TRBV9	-	-	TGTGCCAGCAGCGCGGGCGGGGTAGGCTACACCTTC	CASSAGGVGYTF
14	TRBJ2-7	TRBV5-1	TRBD1	-	TGCGCCAGCAGCGGGGACAGGGGACCCTACGAGCAGTACTTC	CASSGDRGPYEQYF
14	TRBJ2-7	TRBV7-9	TRBD1	-	TGTGCCAGCGGCAGGACCGGGACAGGGGTCGAGCAGTACTTC	CASGRTGTGVEQYF
13	TRBJ2-7	TRBV19	TRBD1	-	TGTGCCAGTAGTCAGGACAGGGCAGGAGAGCAGTACTTC	CASSQDRAGEQYF
21	TRBJ2-4	TRBV21-1	-	-	TGTGCCAGCAGCCCCCTAGGGCCTCCTAGCGGGGGGGCCTCGTCCAAAAACATTCAGTACTTC	CASSPLGPPSGGASSKNIQYF
18	TRBJ1-5	TRBV4-2	TRBD1	-	TGTGCCAGCAGCCAGGTCCCGGGACAGGGTCGGGGCAATCAGCCCCAGCATTTT	CASSQVPGQGRGNQPQHF